One TCR beta chain is described in this entry. This may stem from a read error, because a much larger clone lies one nucleotide away. This specimen belongs to a study of shared clonotypes between healthy human individuals. Germline CDR1 reads SGHRS; CDR2 reads YFSETQ. The CDR3 loop spans 14 amino acids. The V segment lost 4 bases and the J segment 2 bases; nucleotides outside the gene matches: 4. The repertoire was sequenced with immunoSEQ multiplex PCR; TCRdb's copy has only in-frame clones and lacks some. The table lists around 1,000,000 clones, approximately 77% of them singletons. The sequence was obtained from a man younger than 35 in good health. Some clones in this sample may be carry-over from other donors' samples. The V call is TRBV5-1, the J call TRBJ2-5; 8 nucleotides align to TRBD1. Sequencing was performed on memory CD4+ T cells from PBMCs. Subset defined: CD45RA-negative fraction. CDR3 residues: CASSGGQGQETQYF. CDR3 nucleotide sequence: TGCGCCAGCAGCGGCGGACAGGGACAAGAGACCCAGTACTTC.